The following is a TCR beta chain sequence with its context. This specimen comes from a study of blood T cell repertoires in COVID-19. Whole-study context: Both acute and convalescent COVID-19 samples were obtained from the United States, Italy and Spain.

The participants were between roughly 18 and 100 years old and came from some 25 US areas. Donors were grouped by their self-reported clinical history. The authors' processing: By means of reference gene primer amplification, nucleated cell counts were estimated. Sequenced by immunoSEQ multiplex PCR; TCRdb stores in-frame clones only, minus some. The V and J calls and clone size are taken from that table; D and trimming were inferred from the DNA. The sample has a few hundred thousand clones, over 75% seen once; the top ten hold 2.5% to 3.5%. Germline V gives CDR1 MDHEN, CDR2 SYDVKM. Unmatched junction bases numbered 4, after V lost 4 bases and J lost 4 bases. CDR3 length equals 14 residues.

The receptor was derived from a woman aged 25-40 years who had recovered from COVID-19. Sequences were obtained from PBMCs or T cells enriched from blood (not recorded which). The chain recombines TRBV28 with TRBJ2-7, with TRBD1 matching 10 bases. The CDR3 spells CASSSRQGAYEQYF. CDR3 in DNA: TGTGCCAGCAGTTCCAGACAGGGGGCGTACGAGCAGTACTTC.